This T cell receptor beta chain was captured by sequencing in a study of shared clonotypes between healthy human individuals (dated by TCRdb to 2018 to 2021). Concerning the study at large: The cohort included three men and two women between 18 and 49 years of age. To estimate repertoire size and how much clonotype sharing occurs between individuals, the study deeply sequenced the blood TCR repertoires of five healthy adults. Different laboratories and diverse techniques were used to prepare libraries and sequence TCR repertoires, to increase sequencing depth and limit assay-specific biases. Per donor, leukapheresis produced somewhere between about 0.85 and 9.5 billion PBMCs.

Comment on this clone: There is no known antigen for this receptor. A clone one base away is much larger, so this may be a read error. The sample holds other DNA sequences that translate to the same CDR3.

TCR CDR3 regions were amplified from genomic DNA by multiplex PCR using the deep immunoSEQ assay. Genomic DNA extracted from each cell subset was distributed evenly over all wells of several immunoSEQ 96-well plates, and each plate served as one replicate. For unsorted PBMC, approximately 300 ng of genomic DNA, equivalent to approximately 30,000 T cell genomes, went into each replicate PCR. Unsorted PBMC genomic DNA was sequenced across ten immunoSEQ deep assay plates. Purified libraries were quantified with a Qubit 3.0 fluorometer, sized on a Bioanalyzer 2100, and re-quantified with the KAPA Library Quantification kit. Every immunoSEQ 96-well plate was sequenced on a separate single-read 150-cycle Illumina NextSeq 550 flow cell. As for the authors' bioinformatics: Because the immunoSEQ output held only junctional sequences and lacked quality scores, the filtering could not match the filtering applied to full-length reads. To assign V/J genes and CDR3, sequences were annotated against IMGT germline references using PyIR, a Python wrapper for IgBLAST v1.9. Reads with weak V/J assignments (E-value above 1e-6), missing CDR3, stop codons, out-of-frame junctions, or ambiguous translated residues were removed. A V3J clonotype was defined by an identical inferred V gene, J gene, and CDR3 amino acid sequence. The percentage overlap between two repertoires was calculated by dividing the number of shared unique clonotypes by the size of the smaller repertoire. RTK rarefaction, the Chao1 estimator, and Recon v2.1 estimates of unobserved clonotypes were used to assess repertoire richness. TCRdb mirrors the immuneACCESS table, restricted to in-frame sequences. Some clones are absent from its copies; in checked studies, under half trace to an unresolved V gene, and the reason for the others is unknown. The DNA was the basis for D and trimming; V, J and clone size are from that table. The sample table holds 450,000 to 500,000 clones, of which approximately 82% were seen once. The ten largest clones take up around 12% of the sample.

Healthy HIV-negative adults with no recently reported acute infections or vaccinations were included as donors. Every donor was a Caucasian adult living in Nashville, Tennessee, USA. In the unsorted samples, 87 million or so PBMCs were counted, and genomic DNA was extracted using the QIAamp DNA Blood Mini kit. Blood was obtained by leukapheresis, after which PBMCs were separated by Ficoll-Histopaque density gradient centrifugation and cryopreserved in liquid nitrogen vapor phase. What the research found in general, with its limitations: Sampling was restricted to blood, and TCR repertoires in tissues likely differ from the TCR repertoires found in blood. Pairwise subsampling led to the expectation that sequencing depth would affect the degree of clonotype sharing among donors. Because the study included only a small number of donors, the genetic and exposure-history diversity represented was limited.

The sequencing input was PBMCs. The TCR comes from a woman aged 40 to 50 in good health. Some clones in this sample may be carry-over from other donors' samples.

The CDR3 reads CAYKTNTEAFF. At the DNA level, the sequence is TGTGCCTACAAGACGAACACTGAAGCTTTCTTT. This chain is built from TRBV30 and TRBJ1-1; the D gene is not confidently resolved. The CDR3 spans 11 residues, from the cysteine through the phenylalanine. Here the CDR3 DNA is all that survives: 33 bases in frame from base 1. V sheds 7 bases and J sheds 1 base, leaving 7 bases between their ends. Taken from the germline V gene (reference sequence), the CDR1 and CDR2 loops are GTSNPN and SVGIG.